This T cell receptor (beta chain) came from a study of blood T cell repertoires in COVID-19. As for the study in general: Sample material is recorded as cDNA or gDNA derived from T cells, B-cell-depleted T cells, or PBMCs.

CDR1 is LNHDA and CDR2 is SQIVND in the germline V gene (reference sequence). The CDR3 length is 12 residues. V lost 7 bases, J lost 4 bases, and 7 bases lay in between. TCRdb keeps only in-frame clones here, not all; method: immunoSEQ multiplex PCR. The sample lists about 300,000 clones, around nine tenths occurring once. This rearrangement joins TRBV19 to TRBJ2-2; D call uncertain. Sequenced sample: PBMCs or T cells enriched from blood (not recorded which). This clonotype was sampled from a woman aged 18-29 years who had recovered from COVID-19. The CDR3 region has the DNA TGTGCCAGTACGGGTCCCACCGGGGAGCTGTTTTTT. Translation gives CASTGPTGELFF. Supplemented by reference TRBV19 and TRBJ2-2, the full variable domain reads DGGITQSPKYLFRKEGQNVTLSCEQNLNHDAMYWYRQDPGQGLRLIYYSQIVNDFQKGDIAEGYSVSREKKESFPLTVTSAQKNPTAFYLCASTGPTGELFFGEGSRLTVL.